The present T cell receptor (beta chain) was sequenced within a study of shared clonotypes between healthy human individuals. About the research overall: Three men and a couple of women, aged 18 to 49, were donors.

The donors, healthy adults who were HIV-negative, had experienced no recent acute infections or vaccinations. A note on this clone: Its antigen is currently unknown. An end of the junction does not agree with germline; a read error may underlie this.

Study observations and caveats: Measured sharing among donors was expected to vary with sequencing depth.

Original data processing: For the immunoSEQ data, sequences were junction-only without quality scores, so filtering differed. TCRdb's table, derived via immunoSEQ multiplex PCR, lists solely in-frame clones and lacks some. That table furnishes V, J and clone size, whereas the DNA furnished D and trimming. The sample contains 2 million to 2.5 million clones, about nine tenths of which appear only once. The CDR3 spans 11 residues. Looked up from germline, CDR1 is DFQATT and CDR2 is SNEGSKA (reference sequence). Sample: naive CD4+ T cells from PBMCs. Subset in this sample: CD45RA+ positively selected. V and J are TRBV20-1 and TRBJ1-4, with D hard to call. The TCR comes from a man between 18 and 35 years old in good health. Some clones in this sample may be carry-over from other donors' samples. This CDR3 is CSARDREGSVF. CDR3 sequence (DNA): TGCAGTGCTAGAGATCGAGAGGGAAGTGTGTTT.